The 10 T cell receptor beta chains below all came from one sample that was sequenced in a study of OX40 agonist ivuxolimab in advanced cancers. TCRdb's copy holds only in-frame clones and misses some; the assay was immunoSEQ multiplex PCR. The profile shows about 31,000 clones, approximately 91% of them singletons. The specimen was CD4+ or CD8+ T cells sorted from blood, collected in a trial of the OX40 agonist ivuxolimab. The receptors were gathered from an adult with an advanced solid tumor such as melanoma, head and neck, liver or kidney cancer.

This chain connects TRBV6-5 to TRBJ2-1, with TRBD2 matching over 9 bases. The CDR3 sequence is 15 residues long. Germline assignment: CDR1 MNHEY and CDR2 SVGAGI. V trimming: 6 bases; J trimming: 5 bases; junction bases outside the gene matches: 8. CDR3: CASRGLALGNNEQFF. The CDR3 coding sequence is TGTGCCAGCAGAGGACTAGCGTTAGGAAACAATGAGCAGTTCTTC.

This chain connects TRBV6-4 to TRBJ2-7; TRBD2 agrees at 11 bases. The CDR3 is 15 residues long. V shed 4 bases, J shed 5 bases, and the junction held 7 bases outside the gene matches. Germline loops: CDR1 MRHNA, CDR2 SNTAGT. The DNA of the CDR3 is TGTGCCAGCAGTGCCATAGCGGGAGGGGGGAACGAGCAGTACTTC. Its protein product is CASSAIAGGGNEQYF.

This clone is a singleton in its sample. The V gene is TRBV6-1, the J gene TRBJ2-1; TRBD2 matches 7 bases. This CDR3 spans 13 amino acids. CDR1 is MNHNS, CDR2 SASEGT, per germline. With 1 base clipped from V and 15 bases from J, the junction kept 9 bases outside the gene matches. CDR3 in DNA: TGTGCCAGCAGTGAAGGTCCAGAGCGGGGAGGGTTCTTC. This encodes CASSEGPERGGFF.

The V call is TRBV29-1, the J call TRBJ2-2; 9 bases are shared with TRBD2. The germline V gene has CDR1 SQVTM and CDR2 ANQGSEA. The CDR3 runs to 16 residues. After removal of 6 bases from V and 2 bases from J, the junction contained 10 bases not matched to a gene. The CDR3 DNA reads TGCAGCGTAGAAAGAATTAGCGGGAGAAACACCGGGGAGCTGTTTTTT. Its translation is CSVERISGRNTGELFF.

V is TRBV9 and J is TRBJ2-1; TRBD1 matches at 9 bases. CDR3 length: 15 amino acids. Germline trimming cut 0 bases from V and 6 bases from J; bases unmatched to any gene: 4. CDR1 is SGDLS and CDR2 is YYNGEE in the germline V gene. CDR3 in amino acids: CASSVGTGGFNEQFF. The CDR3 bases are TGTGCCAGCAGCGTAGGCACAGGGGGCTTCAATGAGCAGTTCTTC.

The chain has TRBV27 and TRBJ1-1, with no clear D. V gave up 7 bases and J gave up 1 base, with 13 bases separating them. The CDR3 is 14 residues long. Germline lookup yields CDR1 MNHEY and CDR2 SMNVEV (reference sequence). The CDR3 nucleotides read TGTGCCAGCAAGTTAGAAGGAGGGAACACTGAAGCTTTCTTT. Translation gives CASKLEGGNTEAFF.

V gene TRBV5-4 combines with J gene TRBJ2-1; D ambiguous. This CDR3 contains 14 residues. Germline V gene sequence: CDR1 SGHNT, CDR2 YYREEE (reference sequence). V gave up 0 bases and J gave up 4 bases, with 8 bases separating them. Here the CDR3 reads CASSLERDYNEQFF. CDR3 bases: TGTGCCAGCAGCTTGGAAAGGGATTACAATGAGCAGTTCTTC.

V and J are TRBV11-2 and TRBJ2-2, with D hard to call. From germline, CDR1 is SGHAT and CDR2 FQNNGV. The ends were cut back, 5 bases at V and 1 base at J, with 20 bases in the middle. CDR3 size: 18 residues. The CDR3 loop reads CASSGEDGPQGNTGELFF. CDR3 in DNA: TGTGCCAGCAGCGGAGAGGATGGGCCCCAAGGGAACACCGGGGAGCTGTTTTTT.

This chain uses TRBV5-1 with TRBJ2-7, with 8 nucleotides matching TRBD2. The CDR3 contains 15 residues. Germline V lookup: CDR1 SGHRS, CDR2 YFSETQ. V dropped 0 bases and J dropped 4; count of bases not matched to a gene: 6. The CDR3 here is CASSLGPAGEYEQYF. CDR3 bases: TGCGCCAGCAGCTTGGGTCCAGCGGGAGAATACGAGCAGTACTTC.

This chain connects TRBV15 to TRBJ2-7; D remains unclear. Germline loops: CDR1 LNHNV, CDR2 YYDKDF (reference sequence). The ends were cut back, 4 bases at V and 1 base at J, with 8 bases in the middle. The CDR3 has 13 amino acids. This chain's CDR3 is CATSTTSSYEQYF. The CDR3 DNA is TGTGCCACCAGCACTACGAGTTCCTACGAGCAGTACTTC.